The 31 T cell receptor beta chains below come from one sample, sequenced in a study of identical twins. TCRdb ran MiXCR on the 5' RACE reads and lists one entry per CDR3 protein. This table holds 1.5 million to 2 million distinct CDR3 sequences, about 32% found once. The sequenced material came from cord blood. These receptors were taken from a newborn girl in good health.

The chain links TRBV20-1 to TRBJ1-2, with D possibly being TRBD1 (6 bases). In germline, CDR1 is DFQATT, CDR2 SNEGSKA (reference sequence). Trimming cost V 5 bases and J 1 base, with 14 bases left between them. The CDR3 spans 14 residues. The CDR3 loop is CSALRDKNNYGYTF. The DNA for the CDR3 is TGCAGTGCTCTCCGGGACAAAAATAACTATGGCTACACCTTC.

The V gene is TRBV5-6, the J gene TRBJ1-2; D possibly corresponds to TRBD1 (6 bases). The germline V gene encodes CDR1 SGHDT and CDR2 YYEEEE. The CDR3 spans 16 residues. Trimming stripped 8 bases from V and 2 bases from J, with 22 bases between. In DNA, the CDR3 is TGTGCCAGTGGCCAACTACAGGGTATCGCAAACTATGGCTACACCTTC. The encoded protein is CASGQLQGIANYGYTF.

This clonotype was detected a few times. The CDR3 coding sequence is TGTGCCAGCAGCCTCGTCCCCCACCTGCGATACAATGAGCAGTTCTTC. As protein: CASSLVPHLRYNEQFF. V and J are TRBV3-1 and TRBJ2-1; the D is unclear. Germline V gene data show CDR1 as LGHDT and CDR2 as YNNKEL (reference sequence). The CDR3 is made up of 16 amino acids. Trimming took 4 bases from V and 4 from J, leaving 17 bases between them.

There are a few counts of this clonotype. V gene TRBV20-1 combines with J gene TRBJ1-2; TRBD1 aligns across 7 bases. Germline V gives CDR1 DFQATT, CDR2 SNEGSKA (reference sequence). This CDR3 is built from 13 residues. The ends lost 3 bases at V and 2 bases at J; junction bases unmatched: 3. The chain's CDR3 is CSASPTGNYGYTF. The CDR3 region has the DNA TGCAGTGCTAGTCCGACAGGGAACTATGGCTACACCTTC.

The CDR3 DNA reads as TGTGCCAGCAGTTTCTCCAGGGGTATTAATTCACCCCTCCACTTT. This translates into CASSFSRGINSPLHF. The chain has TRBV27 and TRBJ1-6, with D possibly TRBD1 on 6 matching bases. This CDR3 has 15 amino acids. Germline lookup yields CDR1 MNHEY and CDR2 SMNVEV (reference sequence). V dropped 3 bases and J dropped 6 bases, with 12 bases sitting between them.

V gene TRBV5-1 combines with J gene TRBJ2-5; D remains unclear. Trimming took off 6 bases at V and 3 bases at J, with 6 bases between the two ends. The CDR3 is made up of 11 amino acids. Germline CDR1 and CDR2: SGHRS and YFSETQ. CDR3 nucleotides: TGCGCCAGCATTGGAGAAGAGACCCAGTACTTC. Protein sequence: CASIGEETQYF. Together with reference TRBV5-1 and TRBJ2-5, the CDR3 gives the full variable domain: KAGVTQTPRYLIKTRGQQVTLSCSPISGHRSVSWYQQTPGQGLQFLFEYFSETQRNKGNFPGRFSGRQFSNSRSEMNVSTLELGDSALYLCASIGEETQYFGPGTRLLVL.

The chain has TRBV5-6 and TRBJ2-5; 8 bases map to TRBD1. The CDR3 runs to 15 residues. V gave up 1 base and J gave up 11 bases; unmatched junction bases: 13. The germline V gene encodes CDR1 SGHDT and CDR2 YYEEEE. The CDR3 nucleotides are TGTGCCAGCAGCTTGACCGGGACAGGTCCCTACAAGCAGTACTTC. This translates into CASSLTGTGPYKQYF.

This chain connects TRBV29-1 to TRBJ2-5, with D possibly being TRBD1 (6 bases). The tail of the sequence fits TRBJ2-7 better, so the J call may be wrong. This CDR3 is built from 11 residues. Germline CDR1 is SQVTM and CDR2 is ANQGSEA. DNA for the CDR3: TGCAGCCCAGACAGGACGCACGAGCAGTACTTC. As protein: CSPDRTHEQYF.

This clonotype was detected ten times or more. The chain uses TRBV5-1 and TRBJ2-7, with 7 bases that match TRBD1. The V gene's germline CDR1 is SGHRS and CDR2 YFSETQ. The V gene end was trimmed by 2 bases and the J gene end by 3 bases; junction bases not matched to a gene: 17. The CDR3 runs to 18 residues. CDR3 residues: CASSLGTAPQVRNYEQYF. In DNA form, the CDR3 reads TGCGCCAGCAGCTTAGGGACAGCTCCCCAGGTGCGAAACTACGAGCAGTACTTC.

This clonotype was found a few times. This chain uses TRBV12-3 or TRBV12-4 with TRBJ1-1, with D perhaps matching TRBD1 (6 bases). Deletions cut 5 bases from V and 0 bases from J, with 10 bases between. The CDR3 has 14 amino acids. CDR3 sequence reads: CASSRQALNTEAFF. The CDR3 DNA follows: TGTGCCAGCAGTCGACAGGCCCTGAACACTGAAGCTTTCTTT.

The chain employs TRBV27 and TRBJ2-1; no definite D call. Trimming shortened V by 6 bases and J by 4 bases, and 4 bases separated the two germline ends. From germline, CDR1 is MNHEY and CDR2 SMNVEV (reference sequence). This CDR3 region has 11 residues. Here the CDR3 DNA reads TGTGCCAGCAGAAAGTACAATGAGCAGTTCTTC. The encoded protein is CASRKYNEQFF.

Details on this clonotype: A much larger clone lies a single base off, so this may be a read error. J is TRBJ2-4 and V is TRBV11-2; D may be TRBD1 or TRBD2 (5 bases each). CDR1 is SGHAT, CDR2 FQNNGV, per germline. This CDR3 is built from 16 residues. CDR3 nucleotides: TGTGCCAGCACCTTAGAGGGGACCCTAGCCAAAAACATTCAGTACTTC. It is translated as CASTLEGTLAKNIQYF.

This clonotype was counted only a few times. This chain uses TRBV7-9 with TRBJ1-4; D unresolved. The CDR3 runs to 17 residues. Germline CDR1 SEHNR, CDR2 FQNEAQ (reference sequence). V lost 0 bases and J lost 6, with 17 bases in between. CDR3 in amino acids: CASSLAYSGITDEKLFF. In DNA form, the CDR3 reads TGTGCCAGCAGCTTAGCCTACTCCGGGATTACTGATGAAAAACTGTTTTTT.

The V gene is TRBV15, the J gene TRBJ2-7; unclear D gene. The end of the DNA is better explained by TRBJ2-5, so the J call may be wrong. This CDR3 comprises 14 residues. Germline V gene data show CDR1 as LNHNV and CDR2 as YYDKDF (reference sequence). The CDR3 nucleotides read TGTGCCACCAGCAGAGTCATGGACCGGAAGACCCAGTACTTC. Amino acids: CATSRVMDRKTQYF.

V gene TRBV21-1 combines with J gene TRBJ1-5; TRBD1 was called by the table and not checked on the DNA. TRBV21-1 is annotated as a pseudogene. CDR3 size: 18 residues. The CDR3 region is CASSNKTQEGGYNQPQHF. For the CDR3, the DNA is TGTGCCAGCAGCAATAAAACTCAGGAGGGGGGGTACAATCAGCCCCAGCATTTT.

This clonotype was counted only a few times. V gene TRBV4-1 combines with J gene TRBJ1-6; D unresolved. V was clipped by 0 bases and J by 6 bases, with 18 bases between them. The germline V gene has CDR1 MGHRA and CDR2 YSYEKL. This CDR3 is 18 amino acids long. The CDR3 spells CASSQDRNFFRPNSPLHF. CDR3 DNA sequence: TGCGCCAGCAGCCAAGATCGTAACTTTTTTAGACCTAATTCACCCCTCCACTTT.

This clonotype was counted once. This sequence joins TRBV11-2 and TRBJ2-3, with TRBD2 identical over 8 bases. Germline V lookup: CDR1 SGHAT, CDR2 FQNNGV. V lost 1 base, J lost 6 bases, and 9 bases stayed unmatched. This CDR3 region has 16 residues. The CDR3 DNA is TGTGCCAGCAGCTTAGGTTTAGCGGGGCCGGGGGATACGCAGTATTTT. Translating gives CASSLGLAGPGDTQYF.

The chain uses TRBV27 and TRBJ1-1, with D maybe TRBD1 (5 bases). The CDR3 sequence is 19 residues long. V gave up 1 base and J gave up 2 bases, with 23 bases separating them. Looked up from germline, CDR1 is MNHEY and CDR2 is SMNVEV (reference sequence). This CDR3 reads CASSLWAPGPMGLNTEAFF. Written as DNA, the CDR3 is TGTGCCAGCAGTTTATGGGCACCGGGGCCAATGGGGTTAAACACTGAAGCTTTCTTT.

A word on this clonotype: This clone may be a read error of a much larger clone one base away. CDR3 sequence reads: CASSQGRIPAFQETQYF. CDR3 DNA sequence: TGTGCCAGCAGCCAAGGGCGAATACCAGCGTTTCAAGAGACCCAGTACTTC. The V call is TRBV3-1, the J call TRBJ2-5; D is ambiguous. The CDR3 sequence is 17 residues long. Germline V gene lookup returns CDR1 LGHDT and CDR2 YNNKEL (reference sequence). Trimming shortened V by 1 base and J by 2 bases, and 17 bases separated the two germline ends.

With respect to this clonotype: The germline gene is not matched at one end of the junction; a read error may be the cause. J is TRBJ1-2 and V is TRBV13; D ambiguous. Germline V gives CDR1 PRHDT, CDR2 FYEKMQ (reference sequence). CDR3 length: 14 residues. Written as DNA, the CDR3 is TGTTCCAGCAGCTTAGGGAGGACGACGGGCGGCTACACCTTC. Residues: CSSSLGRTTGGYTF.

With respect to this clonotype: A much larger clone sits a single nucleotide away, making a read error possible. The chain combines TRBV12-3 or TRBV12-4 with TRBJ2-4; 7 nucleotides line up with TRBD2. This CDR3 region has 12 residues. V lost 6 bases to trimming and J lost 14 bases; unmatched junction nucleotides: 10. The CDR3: CASSLPGLSKYF. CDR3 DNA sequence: TGTGCCAGCAGCCTCCCGGGACTATCGAAGTACTTC.

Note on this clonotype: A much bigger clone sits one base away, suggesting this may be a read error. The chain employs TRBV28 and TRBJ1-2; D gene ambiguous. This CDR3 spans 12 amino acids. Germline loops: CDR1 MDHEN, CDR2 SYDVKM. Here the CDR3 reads CASSLYRVGCTF. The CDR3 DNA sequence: TGTGCCAGCAGTTTATACCGGGTTGGCTGCACCTTC.

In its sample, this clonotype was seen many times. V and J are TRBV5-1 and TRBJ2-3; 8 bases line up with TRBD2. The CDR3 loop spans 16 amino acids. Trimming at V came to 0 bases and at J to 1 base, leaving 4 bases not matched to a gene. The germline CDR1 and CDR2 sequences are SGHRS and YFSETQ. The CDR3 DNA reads TGCGCCAGCAGCTTGGCCGCGACTAGCGGCACAGATACGCAGTATTTT. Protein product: CASSLAATSGTDTQYF.

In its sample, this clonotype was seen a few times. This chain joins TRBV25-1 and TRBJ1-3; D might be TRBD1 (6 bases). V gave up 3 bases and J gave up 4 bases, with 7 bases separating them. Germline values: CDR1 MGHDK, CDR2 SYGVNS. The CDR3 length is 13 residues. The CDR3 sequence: CASSDGTGNTIYF. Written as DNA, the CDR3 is TGTGCCAGCAGTGACGGGACAGGAAACACCATATATTTT.

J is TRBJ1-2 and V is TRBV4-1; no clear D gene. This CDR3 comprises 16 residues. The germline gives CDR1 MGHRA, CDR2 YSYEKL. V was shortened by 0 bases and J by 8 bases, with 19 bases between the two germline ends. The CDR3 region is CASSQEAQQVLGGYTF. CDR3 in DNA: TGCGCCAGCAGCCAAGAGGCACAGCAAGTGCTAGGGGGCTACACCTTC.

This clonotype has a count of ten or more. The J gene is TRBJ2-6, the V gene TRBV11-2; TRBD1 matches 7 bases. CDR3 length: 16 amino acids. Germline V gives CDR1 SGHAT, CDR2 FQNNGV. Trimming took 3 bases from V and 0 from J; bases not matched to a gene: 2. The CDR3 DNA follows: TGTGCCAGCAGCTTGAGACAGGGCTCTGGGGCCAACGTCCTGACTTTC. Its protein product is CASSLRQGSGANVLTF.

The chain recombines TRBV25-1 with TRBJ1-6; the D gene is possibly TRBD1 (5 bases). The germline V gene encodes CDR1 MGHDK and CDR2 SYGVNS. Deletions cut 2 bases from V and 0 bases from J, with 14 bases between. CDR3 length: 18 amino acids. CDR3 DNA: TGTGCCAGCAGTGAAGGGGACGGGCCTAGCTCCTATAATTCACCCCTCCACTTT. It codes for CASSEGDGPSSYNSPLHF.

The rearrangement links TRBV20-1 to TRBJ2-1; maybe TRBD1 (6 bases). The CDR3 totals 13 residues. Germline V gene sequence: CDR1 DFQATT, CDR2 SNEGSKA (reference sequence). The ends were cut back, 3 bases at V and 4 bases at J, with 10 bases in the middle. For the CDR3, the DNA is TGCAGTGCTAGTTTGGGGGCGTACAATGAGCAGTTCTTC. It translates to CSASLGAYNEQFF.

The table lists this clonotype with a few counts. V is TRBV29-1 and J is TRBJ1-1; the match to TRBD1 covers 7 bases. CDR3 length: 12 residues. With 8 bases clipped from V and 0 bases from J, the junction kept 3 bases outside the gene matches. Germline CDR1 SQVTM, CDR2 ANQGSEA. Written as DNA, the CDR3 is TGCAGCTCCAGGGGGATGAACACTGAAGCTTTCTTT. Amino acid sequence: CSSRGMNTEAFF.

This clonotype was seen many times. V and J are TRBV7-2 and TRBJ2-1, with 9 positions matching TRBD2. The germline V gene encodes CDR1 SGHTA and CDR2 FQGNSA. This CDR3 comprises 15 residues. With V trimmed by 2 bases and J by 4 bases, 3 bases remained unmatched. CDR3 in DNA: TGTGCCAGCAGCTTAAGGACTAGCGAATACAATGAGCAGTTCTTC. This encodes CASSLRTSEYNEQFF.

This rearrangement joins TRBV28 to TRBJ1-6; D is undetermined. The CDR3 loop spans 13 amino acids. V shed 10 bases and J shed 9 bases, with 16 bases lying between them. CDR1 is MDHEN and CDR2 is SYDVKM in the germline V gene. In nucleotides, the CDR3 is TGTGCCACCTGGACGGCCTGGGGTTCACCCCTCCACTTT. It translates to CATWTAWGSPLHF.